The rows below give T cell receptor beta chains drawn from one sample of a study of human T cells and chemical hapten exposure. TCRdb called the RACE reads again in MiXCR, with one record for every CDR3 protein. The sample consists of approximately 68,000 distinct CDR3 sequences, 8.5% of them appearing once. The specimen comprised whole blood, sampled in connection with sensitization to the hapten diphenylcyclopropenone (DPC). These receptors were taken from a woman aged 50 to 60 with alopecia areata. Some clones in this sample may be carry-over from other donors' samples. Both conserved end residues are part of each CDR3. D genes are given only for firm matches. A clone size is listed for some rows: how often the clone was seen (once, few, many), or a class if it is expanded.

clone size | D gene | J gene | V gene | CDR3 protein | CDR3 DNA
many | TRBD1 | TRBJ1-1 | TRBV29-1 | CSARTGTDTEAFF | TGCAGCGCCCGGACAGGGACTGACACTGAAGCTTTCTTT
many | NA | TRBJ2-7 | TRBV12-3/TRBV12-4 | CASSLLLGGEQYF | TGTGCCAGCAGCCTACTTCTCGGGGGCGAGCAGTACTTC
few | NA | TRBJ2-6 | TRBV11-2 | CASSPTPRRSGANVLTF | TGTGCCAGCAGCCCTACTCCGCGTCGCTCTGGGGCCAACGTCCTGACTTTC
NA | NA | TRBJ2-3 | TRBV7-9 | CASSLILTDTQYF | TGTGCCAGCAGCTTAATCCTGACAGATACGCAGTATTTT
many | NA | TRBJ1-6 | TRBV6-5 | CASINSVGRYNSPLHF | TGTGCCAGCATAAACAGTGTCGGGCGTTATAATTCACCCCTCCACTTT
many | TRBD1 | TRBJ1-2 | TRBV7-8 | CASSLALGTGGRSYGYTF | TGTGCCAGCAGCTTAGCGTTAGGGACAGGGGGCAGGAGCTATGGCTACACCTTC
few | TRBD1 | TRBJ1-4 | TRBV5-1 | CASSLVGQGKELFF | TGCGCCAGCAGCTTGGTGGGACAGGGGAAGGAACTGTTTTTT
NA | NA | TRBJ1-1 | TRBV15 | CATSRARLTEAFF | TGTGCCACCAGCAGAGCCCGGCTCACTGAAGCTTTCTTT
NA | TRBD1 | TRBJ2-1 | TRBV5-6 | CASSSYRGPYNEQFF | TGTGCCAGCAGCTCATACAGGGGCCCTTACAATGAGCAGTTCTTC
few | TRBD2 | TRBJ2-7 | TRBV20-1 | CSARTSGVYEQYF | TGCAGTGCTCGGACTAGCGGAGTCTACGAGCAGTACTTC
NA | NA | TRBJ2-5 | TRBV15 | CATSRDVETQYF | TGTGCCACCAGCAGAGACGTGGAGACCCAGTACTTC
many | NA | TRBJ1-1 | TRBV12-3/TRBV12-4 | CASSPPQDGAFF | TGTGCCAGCAGTCCCCCGCAGGACGGGGCTTTCTTT
few | TRBD1 | TRBJ1-1 | TRBV7-3 | CASSLGPGTGPGTEAFF | TGTGCCAGCAGCTTAGGTCCCGGGACAGGGCCGGGGACTGAAGCTTTCTTT
few | TRBD1 | TRBJ2-1 | TRBV27 | CASSSHRGLNEQFF | TGTGCCAGCAGTTCTCACAGGGGGCTTAATGAGCAGTTCTTC
NA | NA | TRBJ1-1 | TRBV27 | CASSLGDWSEAFF | TGTGCCAGCAGTTTAGGGGATTGGAGTGAAGCTTTCTTT
few | TRBD1 | TRBJ1-5 | TRBV7-2 | CASSLGQGVNQPQHF | TGTGCCAGCAGCTTAGGACAGGGAGTGAATCAGCCCCAGCATTTT
many | TRBD1 | TRBJ2-6 | TRBV6-2/TRBV6-3 | CASRETGGPGANVLTF | TGTGCCAGCAGAGAAACAGGGGGGCCTGGGGCCAACGTCCTGACTTTC
NA | NA | TRBJ1-2 | TRBV6-5 | CASSYRYNYGPRASGYTF | TGTGCCAGCAGTTACCGCTACAACTACGGGCCCCGAGCGAGTGGCTACACCTTC
few | TRBD2 | TRBJ2-7 | TRBV11-2 | CASSLELAGGVNEQYF | TGTGCCAGCAGCTTAGAACTAGCGGGGGGGGTAAACGAGCAGTACTTC
few | NA | TRBJ1-5 | TRBV2 | CASSEQGLVNQPQNF | TGTGCCAGCAGTGAACAGGGACTGGTCAATCAGCCCCAGAATTTT
many | TRBD1 | TRBJ1-1 | TRBV6-5 | CASSLTGGTEAFF | TGTGCCAGCAGCTTGACAGGGGGCACTGAAGCTTTCTTT
many | NA | TRBJ2-3 | TRBV10-3 | CAISEKSSTDTQYF | TGTGCCATCAGTGAGAAGAGTAGCACAGATACGCAGTATTTT
few | NA | TRBJ2-3 | TRBV5-5 | CASSLPQTGTDTQYF | TGTGCCAGCAGCTTGCCACAAACTGGCACAGATACGCAGTATTTT
NA | NA | TRBJ2-2 | TRBV6-6 | CASSLKGPGELFF | TGTGCCAGCAGTTTAAAGGGTCCCGGGGAGCTGTTTTTT
few | NA | TRBJ2-3 | TRBV3-1 | CASSQGGGSGMGTQYF | TGTGCCAGCAGCCAAGGAGGGGGGAGCGGGATGGGTACGCAGTATTTT
few | TRBD1 | TRBJ2-3 | TRBV6-2/TRBV6-3 | CASNLDRPRTDTQYF | TGTGCCAGCAATCTGGACAGGCCCCGCACAGATACGCAGTATTTT